These 25 T cell receptor beta chains share one sample of origin, sequenced in a study of cytomegalovirus exposure and HLA in healthy donors. The PCR contained 60 Vbeta and 13 Jbeta primers. TCRdb's copy holds only in-frame clones and misses some; the assay was immunoSEQ multiplex PCR. The sample has 85,000 to 90,000 clones. Sequenced input: PBMCs. The receptors derive from a man between 50 and 59 years old in good health and CMV-seropositive.

The J gene is TRBJ2-4, the V gene TRBV7-2; D unclear. The germline V gene has CDR1 SGHTA and CDR2 FQGNSA. Between the trimmed V and J ends, which lost 5 bases and 7 bases, there was a span of 12 bases. The CDR3 has 13 residues. The DNA for the CDR3 is TGTGCCAGCAGCGGTGACACCGGCAACATTCAGTACTTC. It translates to CASSGDTGNIQYF.

The rearrangement joins TRBV9 to TRBJ1-1, with D tentatively TRBD1 (5 bases). This CDR3 is built from 14 residues. The germline V gene encodes CDR1 SGDLS and CDR2 YYNGEE. V was shortened by 0 bases and J by 5 bases, with 11 bases between the two germline ends. The CDR3 spells CASSVEGEGTEAFF. CDR3 DNA: TGTGCCAGCAGCGTAGAAGGGGAAGGGACTGAAGCTTTCTTT.

The CDR3 nucleotides are TGTGCCAGCAGTTACACGGGAGGGAATGAGCAGTTCTTC. It codes for CASSYTGGNEQFF. The gene calls are TRBV6-5 and TRBJ2-1; 8 nucleotides agree with TRBD2. The V segment lost 2 bases and the J segment 7 bases; nucleotides outside the gene matches: 1. Germline lookup yields CDR1 MNHEY and CDR2 SVGAGI. The CDR3 sequence is 13 residues long.

The chain uses TRBV18 and TRBJ2-2; 8 bases are a match to TRBD2. The V segment lost 2 bases and the J segment 5 bases; nucleotides outside the gene matches: 4. Per germline, CDR1 KGHSH and CDR2 LQKENI. The CDR3 length is 15 residues. For the CDR3, the DNA is TGTGCCAGCTCACCATTCACTAGCGGAACCGGGGAGCTGTTTTTT. Encoded protein: CASSPFTSGTGELFF.

The chain employs TRBV11-3 and TRBJ1-1; 8 nucleotides match TRBD1. The ends lost 1 base at V and 3 bases at J; junction bases unmatched: 4. Germline-derived CDR1 and CDR2 are SGHNT and YENEEA. The CDR3 is 15 amino acids. CDR3 sequence: CASSLGTGLHTEAFF. The CDR3 DNA reads TGTGCCAGCAGCTTAGGGACAGGGTTACACACTGAAGCTTTCTTT.

This rearrangement joins TRBV5-1 to TRBJ2-2; a possible D gene is TRBD2 (5 bases). Trimming left V 1 base short and J 0 bases short, with 10 bases between. Germline loops: CDR1 SGHRS, CDR2 YFSETQ. The CDR3 loop spans 16 amino acids. CDR3 residues: CASSLRDYSNTGELFF. The CDR3 coding sequence is TGCGCCAGCAGCTTGCGAGACTATTCGAACACCGGGGAGCTGTTTTTT. Variable domain in full (rest from reference TRBV5-1 and TRBJ2-2): KAGVTQTPRYLIKTRGQQVTLSCSPISGHRSVSWYQQTPGQGLQFLFEYFSETQRNKGNFPGRFSGRQFSNSRSEMNVSTLELGDSALYLCASSLRDYSNTGELFFGEGSRLTVL.

The chain is built from TRBV30 and TRBJ2-2; 11 positions agree with TRBD1. V shed 4 bases, J shed 7 bases, and the junction held 5 bases outside the gene matches. Per germline, CDR1 GTSNPN and CDR2 SVGIG (reference sequence). This CDR3 is 14 amino acids long. CDR3 coding DNA: TGTGCCTGGATGGGACAGGGGGTCGTCGGGGAGCTGTTTTTT. The encoded protein is CAWMGQGVVGELFF. Full variable domain (rest looked up from reference TRBV30 and TRBJ2-2): SQTIHQWPATLVQPVGSPLSLECTVEGTSNPNLYWYRQAAGRGLQLLFYSVGIGQISSEVPQNLSASRPQDRQFILSSKKLLLSDSGFYLCAWMGQGVVGELFFGEGSRLTVL.

V gene TRBV9 combines with J gene TRBJ2-3; TRBD2 aligns across 9 bases. The V gene end was trimmed by 0 bases and the J gene end by 2 bases; junction bases not matched to a gene: 10. Germline-derived CDR1 and CDR2 are SGDLS and YYNGEE. The CDR3 consists of 18 residues. CDR3 loop: CASSVAGGSGSSTDTQYF. The CDR3, as DNA: TGTGCCAGCAGCGTAGCTGGTGGTAGCGGGAGCTCCACAGATACGCAGTATTTT.

This chain connects TRBV14 to TRBJ2-3; maybe TRBD1 (5 bases). The V end was cut by 5 bases, the J end by 2 bases, with 11 bases between. This CDR3 is 14 amino acids long. Germline-derived CDR1 and CDR2 are SGHDN and FVKESK. Here the CDR3 DNA reads TGTGCCAGCAGCACAACAGGCCTCACAGATACGCAGTATTTT. Residues: CASSTTGLTDTQYF. The full variable domain, in which reference TRBV14 and TRBJ2-3 provide the parts outside the CDR3, is EAGVTQFPSHSVIEKGQTVTLRCDPISGHDNLYWYRRVMGKEIKFLLHFVKESKQDESGMPNNRFLAERTGGTYSTLKVQPAELEDSGVYFCASSTTGLTDTQYFGPGTRLTVL.

The chain combines TRBV30 with TRBJ2-3, with D unclear. The CDR3 spans 14 residues. Looked up from germline, CDR1 is GTSNPN and CDR2 is SVGIG (reference sequence). Trimming removed 0 bases at V and 1 base at J, with 8 bases between. The CDR3 nucleotides are TGTGCCTGGAGTGTACTCCCGGGCACAGATACGCAGTATTTT. Its translation: CAWSVLPGTDTQYF.

This chain uses TRBV7-9 with TRBJ2-1, with TRBD2 as a possible D gene (5 bases). The length of the CDR3 is 16 residues. Trimming stripped 6 bases from V and 2 bases from J, with 17 bases between. The germline gives CDR1 SEHNR, CDR2 FQNEAQ (reference sequence). The CDR3 protein is CASSPSTGRAYNEQFF. CDR3 nucleotides: TGTGCCAGCAGTCCCTCGACTGGGCGGGCCTACAATGAGCAGTTCTTC.

This sequence joins TRBV6-5 and TRBJ2-7; D might be TRBD1 (6 bases). Per the germline V gene, CDR1 is MNHEY and CDR2 is SVGAGI. Trimming took 0 bases from V and 2 from J, leaving 8 bases between them. The CDR3 runs to 14 residues. In DNA, the CDR3 is TGTGCCAGCAGTTACTCGGACAGCACCTACGAGCAGTACTTC. It yields the protein CASSYSDSTYEQYF.

The chain couples TRBV19 to TRBJ2-1, with a weak D call TRBD1 (5 bases). CDR3 length: 13 residues. The germline V gene has CDR1 LNHDA and CDR2 SQIVND (reference sequence). The V gene lost 4 bases and the J gene lost 7 bases, with 11 bases spanning the gap. CDR3 sequence reads: CASSRTQGNEQFF. CDR3 DNA sequence: TGTGCCAGTAGTAGAACCCAGGGAAATGAGCAGTTCTTC.

Here the CDR3 reads CASTGRRDGYTF. The CDR3 nucleotides read TGTGCCAGCACGGGGAGAAGGGATGGCTACACCTTC. The chain links TRBV6-5 to TRBJ1-2; no firm D call. Germline assignment: CDR1 MNHEY and CDR2 SVGAGI. The CDR3 has 12 residues. The germline V and J ends were trimmed by 7 bases and 6 bases, with 12 bases remaining between them.

The rearrangement links TRBV2 to TRBJ2-7; 7 positions agree with TRBD1. The J segment lost 3 bases and the V segment lost 3 bases, leaving 8 bases of the junction unmatched. Germline V gene sequence: CDR1 SNHLY, CDR2 FYNNEI. CDR3 size: 15 residues. The CDR3, as DNA: TGTGCCAGCAGTGAGGAGGACAGGCCCAGCTACGAGCAGTACGTC. Translated: CASSEEDRPSYEQYV.

The chain has TRBV5-4 and TRBJ1-1, with D possibly TRBD1 on 6 matching bases. Germline loops: CDR1 SGHNT, CDR2 YYREEE (reference sequence). The V end was cut by 0 bases, the J end by 5 bases, with 14 bases between. This CDR3 has 15 residues. Here the CDR3 reads CASSLGQGRATEAFF. In DNA, the CDR3 is TGTGCCAGCAGCTTGGGTCAGGGGAGAGCGACTGAAGCTTTCTTT.

The V call is TRBV25-1, the J call TRBJ1-2; 10 nucleotides align to TRBD1. Per germline, CDR1 MGHDK and CDR2 SYGVNS. Losses at the gene ends were 6 bases for V and 2 bases for J; bases not matched to a gene: 15. This CDR3 is built from 18 residues. In nucleotides, the CDR3 is TGTGCCAGCAGCCCGAAACCCGACAGGGGGCTTCTAAACTATGGCTACACCTTC. This translates into CASSPKPDRGLLNYGYTF.

J is TRBJ2-1 and V is TRBV29-1; D is unclear. V gave up 1 base and J gave up 0 bases, with 16 bases separating them. This CDR3 region has 17 residues. Germline V gene sequence: CDR1 SQVTM, CDR2 ANQGSEA. In nucleotides, the CDR3 is TGCAGCGTTGAAGGCCTCGAGGTCTATCACTCCTACAATGAGCAGTTCTTC. It yields the protein CSVEGLEVYHSYNEQFF.

This chain uses TRBV6-5 with TRBJ2-7, with 8 bases aligning to TRBD1. From germline, CDR1 is MNHEY and CDR2 SVGAGI. CDR3 length: 16 amino acids. The V gene end was trimmed by 0 bases and the J gene end by 4 bases; junction bases not matched to a gene: 8. The CDR3 DNA follows: TGTGCCAGCAGTTACTCAAGACAGGGGAGGAGTTACGAGCAGTACGTC. It is translated as CASSYSRQGRSYEQYV.

The V and J genes are TRBV25-1 and TRBJ2-7; no definite D call. V was cut by 3 bases and J by 2 bases, with 11 bases left in between. The CDR3 has 14 amino acids. Germline V gene data show CDR1 as MGHDK and CDR2 as SYGVNS. CDR3 amino acids: CASSEPGNPYEQYF. CDR3 bases: TGTGCCAGCAGTGAGCCAGGTAACCCCTACGAGCAGTACTTC.

The rearrangement joins TRBV27 to TRBJ2-5; D perhaps matches TRBD1 (6 bases). V was cut by 1 base and J by 4 bases, with 13 bases left in between. CDR1 is MNHEY and CDR2 is SMNVEV in the germline V gene (reference sequence). This CDR3 has 15 amino acids. CDR3 sequence: CASSLLSRGLETQYF. In DNA form, the CDR3 reads TGTGCCAGCAGTTTATTAAGCAGGGGTTTAGAGACCCAGTACTTC.

This rearrangement joins TRBV5-6 to TRBJ2-4; a possible D gene is TRBD1 (5 bases). Deletions cut 1 base from V and 0 bases from J, with 8 bases between. Germline V gene data show CDR1 as SGHDT and CDR2 as YYEEEE. The CDR3 is 15 amino acids. CDR3 in DNA: TGTGCCAGCAGCTTGAAGGGGCTAGCCAAAAACATTCAGTACTTC. Its protein product is CASSLKGLAKNIQYF.

The chain combines TRBV27 with TRBJ1-5; TRBD1 is a possible D gene (6 bases). Germline lookup yields CDR1 MNHEY and CDR2 SMNVEV (reference sequence). With 1 base removed from V and 7 bases from J, the gap between germline ends came to 14 bases. This CDR3 has 15 amino acids. The CDR3 DNA reads TGTGCCAGCAGTTTATGGGGCCGTCAGGGGCAGCCCCAGCATTTT. This encodes CASSLWGRQGQPQHF.

The genes are TRBV21-1 and TRBJ2-7; no DNA check was done on the table's D call, TRBD2. TRBV21-1 is noted as a pseudogene. The CDR3 runs to 13 residues. The CDR3 reads CASTEGLLYEQYF. For the CDR3, the DNA is TGTGCCAGCACTGAGGGCCTCCTGTACGAGCAGTACTTC.

The rearrangement joins TRBV6-1 to TRBJ1-1; a weak D match, TRBD1 (5 bases). V was cut by 8 bases and J by 7 bases, with 11 bases left in between. CDR3 size: 11 residues. The germline gives CDR1 MNHNS, CDR2 SASEGT. This CDR3 reads CASRYQGEAFF. CDR3 DNA: TGTGCCAGCCGCTATCAGGGTGAAGCTTTCTTT.